A selection of T cell receptor beta chains follows, all from one sample in a study of response to subunit inactivated influenza vaccine. A single record per CDR3 protein comes from TCRdb applying MiXCR to the RT-PCR reads. The sample holds about 520,000 distinct CDR3 sequences, approximately 11% seen once. Here the sequenced sample was PBMCs from blood, taken more than 35 days after vaccination. These receptors all come from a man over 45 who received an inactivated influenza vaccine. Each CDR3 is given with its conserved first and last residue. The D gene is left open where the match is weak. The listing skips clone size in some rows; elsewhere it reads once, few, many or a size class.

j_call	d_call	clone_size	v_call	cdr3_aa	cdr3_nt
TRBJ2-7	-	-	TRBV12-3/TRBV12-4	CASRSDLVGEQYF	TGTGCCAGCAGGTCGGACCTGGTGGGGGAGCAGTACTTC
TRBJ2-2	-	-	TRBV29-1	CSVRPGALNTGELFF	TGCAGCGTGCGCCCAGGGGCTCTGAACACCGGGGAGCTGTTTTTT
TRBJ2-1	-	many	TRBV14	CASSQQGAQFF	TGTGCCAGCAGCCAACAGGGCGCGCAGTTCTTC
TRBJ2-3	-	-	TRBV29-1	CSVEPGGYRGQYF	TGCAGCGTTGAACCCGGGGGATACAGGGGGCAGTATTTT
TRBJ2-1	-	many	TRBV4-3	CASSRGVPGGPESSYNEQFF	TGCGCCAGCAGCCGAGGCGTACCAGGGGGGCCAGAGAGCTCCTACAATGAGCAGTTCTTC
TRBJ1-5	TRBD1	few	TRBV3-1	CASSLSGGAHQPQHF	TGTGCCAGCAGCCTCTCAGGGGGCGCCCATCAGCCCCAGCATTTT
TRBJ2-7	-	-	TRBV28	CASKTQGSSSYEQYF	TGTGCCAGCAAGACCCAGGGTAGCAGCTCCTACGAGCAGTACTTC
TRBJ1-1	-	-	TRBV18	CASSLPGNEAFF	TGTGCCAGCTCCCTACCGGGGAATGAAGCTTTCTTT
TRBJ1-5	-	-	TRBV7-6	CASSQSGAKPQHF	TGTGCCAGCAGCCAAAGTGGGGCAAAGCCCCAGCATTTT
TRBJ2-7	-	many	TRBV27	CASSMTSSSYEQYF	TGTGCCAGCAGTATGACTAGTTCCTCCTACGAGCAGTACTTC
TRBJ2-3	-	few	TRBV7-7	CASSAGLLGDTQYF	TGTGCTAGCAGCGCAGGGCTGTTGGGGGATACGCAGTATTTT
TRBJ2-2	TRBD2	few	TRBV6-2/TRBV6-3	CASRRGGENTGELFF	TGTGCCAGCAGGCGCGGGGGGGAGAACACCGGGGAGCTGTTTTTT
TRBJ2-5	-	few	TRBV15	CATSIPLRGQETQYF	TGTGCCACCAGCATTCCCCTCCGAGGTCAAGAGACCCAGTACTTC
TRBJ1-4	-	many	TRBV7-8	CASRDIRVGNEKLFF	TGTGCCAGCAGAGACATCAGGGTTGGTAATGAAAAACTGTTTTTT
TRBJ2-1	-	few	TRBV20-1	CSARVPRRGNEQFF	TGCAGTGCTAGAGTTCCCAGGCGGGGTAATGAGCAGTTCTTC
TRBJ2-1	-	-	TRBV20-1	CSARDKGELSGPPSFYNEQFF	TGCAGTGCTAGAGATAAGGGGGAACTAAGCGGGCCGCCCTCTTTCTACAATGAGCAGTTCTTC
TRBJ2-2	-	many	TRBV28	CASSLNHRAGELFF	TGTGCCAGCAGTTTGAATCACCGAGCCGGGGAGCTGTTTTTT
TRBJ2-3	-	-	TRBV12-3/TRBV12-4	CASSFTGAGDTQYF	TGTGCCAGCAGTTTTACGGGGGCCGGAGATACGCAGTATTTT
TRBJ2-5	-	few	TRBV20-1	CSAQDSLETQYF	TGCAGTGCTCAGGACTCCCTAGAGACCCAGTACTTC
TRBJ1-2	-	few	TRBV7-2	CASSSPTSRGYGYTF	TGTGCCAGCAGCTCCCCTACCTCGCGGGGCTATGGCTACACCTTC